This TCR beta chain was recovered during a study of blood T cells in healthy people across ages. About this clonotype itself: Its antigen is as yet unknown.

Study observations and caveats: Conclusively comparing naive with antigen-experienced cells was impossible with unsorted PBMCs. Roughly linearly, TCR beta diversity per million T cells fell as age increased.

Researchers report isolating at least 6.5 million PBMCs per sample. After removal of 10 bases from V and 7 bases from J, the junction contained 5 bases not matched to a gene. CDR3 length equals 12 residues. Germline CDR1 is MNHEY and CDR2 is SVGAGI. Sample-barcoded 5' priming and a J-beta primer mix drove a second PCR of roughly 7 to 11 cycles. The template-switch adaptor was a 5' adaptor with 12 random nucleotides. It tagged each cDNA molecule. TCRdb ran MiXCR on the 5' RACE reads and lists one entry per CDR3 protein. The sample has roughly 1.4 million distinct CDR3 sequences, approximately 59% seen once.

V is TRBV6-5 and J is TRBJ1-4, with 8 bases matching TRBD1. Sequenced input: blood. This clonotype was sampled from a man aged 18 to 35 in good health. CDR3 nucleotide sequence: TGTGCCACCAGGGGGCCGGGTGAAAAACTGTTTTTT. Translation gives CATRGPGEKLFF.